The T cell receptor beta chain described here comes from a study of tumor-infiltrating lymphocytes in primary liver carcinoma. Overall study findings and caveats: The proportion of top clones found throughout all five tumor regions was only about 8-25%.

Turning to this clonotype: Its antigen is unknown. One end of the junction does not line up with germline, which may come from a read error.

The roughly 18-34 mg bulk tissue piece was not sorted before simultaneous RNA and DNA extraction. cDNA specific to TCR beta was made from 500 ng of total RNA, with a constant-region primer employed for priming. For TCR beta, libraries were produced by three nested multiplex PCR rounds using slightly modified ARM-PCR. Investigators reported that the first two PCR rounds, at around 11 cycles each, used TRBV1-TRBV30 forward primers with a C-beta reverse primer. One entry per CDR3 protein, called by TCRdb with MiXCR from the multiplex PCR reads. This sample has 100,000 to 150,000 distinct CDR3 sequences, with 55% to 75% found just once. Germline V gene data show CDR1 as MNHNS and CDR2 as SASEGT. CDR3 length: 14 amino acids.

Sequenced sample: liver tumor tissue from sampling region 3. Subset of the sample: tumor region T3, left-lateral pole. The receptor was isolated from a woman between 55 and 75 years old with primary liver carcinoma and hepatitis B virus infection. The chain recombines TRBV6-1 with TRBJ1-1; D may be TRBD1 (5 bases). The CDR3 DNA sequence: TGTGCCAGCAGTCCCACCGGGGGAGGCACTGAATCTTTCTTT. It codes for CASSPTGGGTESFF.